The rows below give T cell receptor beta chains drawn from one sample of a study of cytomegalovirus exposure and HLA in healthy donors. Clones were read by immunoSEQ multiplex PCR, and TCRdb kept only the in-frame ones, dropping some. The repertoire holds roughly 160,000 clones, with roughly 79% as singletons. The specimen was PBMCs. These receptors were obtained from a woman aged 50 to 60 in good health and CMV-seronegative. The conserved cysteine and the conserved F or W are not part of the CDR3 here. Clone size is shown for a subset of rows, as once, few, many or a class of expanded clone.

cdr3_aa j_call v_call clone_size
ASSELGNSPLH TRBJ1-6 TRBV25-1 -
ASSAGWEAF TRBJ1-1 TRBV27 -
ASSQGRFRDEQY TRBJ2-7 TRBV14 -
ASSLTVDNTEAF TRBJ1-1 TRBV18 -
ASGGQGRIGELF TRBJ2-2 TRBV10-2 -
SSSLALGVAEQY TRBJ2-7 TRBV7-9 once
ASSSWLAGEYEQY TRBJ2-7 TRBV5-1 -
ASSESVVSTDTQY TRBJ2-3 TRBV25-1 once
ASSSGLAHYEQY TRBJ2-7 TRBV28 -
ASSQRPGQSNEKLF TRBJ1-4 TRBV4-3 -
ASSFGAQETQY TRBJ2-5 TRBV7-9 -
ASSSDRGPDTQY TRBJ2-3 TRBV7-9 -